A single TCR beta chain is shown here with its context. Its antigen is currently unknown. This sample was taken from a study of T cells in localized non-small cell lung cancer. The table came from immunoSEQ multiplex PCR; TCRdb's copy has only in-frame clones and leaves some out. The table shows just under 30,000 clones, with about 88% occurring only once. Germline-derived CDR1 and CDR2 are GTSNPN and SVGIG (reference sequence). This CDR3 has 15 amino acids. Between the trimmed V and J ends, which lost 0 bases and 0 bases, there was a span of 11 bases. Notes on the study in general: In uninvolved adjacent lung, T cell clonality reached its highest value, exceeding tumor. Longer survival (overall) was linked to higher T cell density in blood.

The receptor's source is a woman aged 35 to 69 with stage I lung adenocarcinoma. The V and J genes are TRBV30 and TRBJ1-1; no reliable D call. The specimen was peripheral blood, collected before any cancer treatment. CDR3 in DNA: TGTGCCTGGAGTGTAATAAGGAACCTGAACACTGAAGCTTTCTTT. It yields the protein CAWSVIRNLNTEAFF.